The clone carrying this T cell receptor beta chain was seen at least ten times. Its antigen is currently unknown. The germline CDR1 and CDR2 sequences are LGHNA and YSLEER. The J segment lost 4 bases and the V segment lost 0 bases, leaving 4 bases of the junction unmatched. The CDR3 sequence is 15 residues long. A second PCR, run for about 7 to 11 cycles, used a sample-barcoded 5' primer plus a J-beta primer mix. A single record per CDR3 protein comes from TCRdb applying MiXCR to the 5' RACE reads. The sample lists about 800,000 distinct CDR3 sequences; 20% to 25% were seen once. This sample is part of a study of blood T cells in healthy people across ages. Study-wide results and caveats: Among T cells, TCR beta diversity per million cells dropped roughly linearly as age rose.

This sample was shared with a second study, whose subject was T cells of mothers and their children. That source adds: All donors were healthy and Caucasian; they were three mothers and their six children. All extracted RNA went into cDNA synthesis, approximately 1.5 ug per 15 ul. Reads obtained per mother exceeded 9.5 million TCR beta CDR3 reads, with roughly 3.3 million obtained per child.

This chain uses TRBV4-3 with TRBJ2-7; 9 bases fit TRBD1. The TCR comes from a boy aged 5 to 17 in good health. The sample was blood. The CDR3 DNA reads TGCGCCAGCAGCCAAGATGGGGGACAGGGATACGAGCAGTACTTC. As protein: CASSQDGGQGYEQYF.